This TCR beta chain was identified during a study of T cell repertoires in cytomegalovirus infection. Study background: CMV epitopes in the study were HLA-C-restricted (recently identified) and HLA-B-restricted (well studied). CMV infection and matching HLA type were both indicated by public TCR beta signatures. General observations from the study: HLA-C-restricted CMV-specific TCR beta clonotypes prevailed in the ex vivo response.

TCRdb ran MiXCR on the reads and lists one entry per CDR3 protein. The profile shows 340,000 or so distinct CDR3 sequences, approximately 25% of them singletons. This clonotype was detected only a few times. Its antigen remains unknown. The clonotype was recovered from a human donor in good health (CMV status not recorded). Some clones in this sample may be carry-over from other donors' samples. Sequenced here: cultured PBMCs, sampled from culture after CMV antigen stimulation.

CDR3 residues: CASSLFAGGGETQYF. In nucleotides, the CDR3 is TGTGCCAGCAGCTTATTCGCGGGAGGTGGAGAGACCCAGTACTTC. The V call is TRBV7-2, the J call TRBJ2-5; TRBD2 matches 8 bases. V gave up 2 bases and J gave up 4 bases; unmatched junction bases: 6. This CDR3 region has 15 residues. Per the germline V gene, CDR1 is SGHTA and CDR2 is FQGNSA.